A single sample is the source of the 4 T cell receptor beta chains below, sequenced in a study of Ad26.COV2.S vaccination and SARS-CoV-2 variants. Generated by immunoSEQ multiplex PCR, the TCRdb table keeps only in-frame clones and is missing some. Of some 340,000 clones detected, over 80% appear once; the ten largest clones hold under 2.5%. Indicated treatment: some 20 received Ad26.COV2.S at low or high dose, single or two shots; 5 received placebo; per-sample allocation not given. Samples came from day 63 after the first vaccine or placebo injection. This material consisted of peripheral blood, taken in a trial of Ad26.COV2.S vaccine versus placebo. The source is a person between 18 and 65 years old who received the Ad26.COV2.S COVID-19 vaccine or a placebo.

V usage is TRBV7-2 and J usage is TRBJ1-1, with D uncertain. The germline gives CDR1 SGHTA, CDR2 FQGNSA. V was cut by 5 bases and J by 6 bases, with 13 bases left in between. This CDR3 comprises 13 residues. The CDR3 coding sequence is TGTGCCAGCAGCAGGGAGCGAAGGTCTGAAGCTTTCTTT. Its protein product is CASSRERRSEAFF.

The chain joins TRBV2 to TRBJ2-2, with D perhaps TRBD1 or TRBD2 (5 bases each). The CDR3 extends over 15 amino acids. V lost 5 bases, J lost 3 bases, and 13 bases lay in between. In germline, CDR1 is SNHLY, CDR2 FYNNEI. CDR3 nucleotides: TGTGCCAGCAGTCCGGGACGGATTTACACCGGGGAGCTGTTTTTT. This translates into CASSPGRIYTGELFF. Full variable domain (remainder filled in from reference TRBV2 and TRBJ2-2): EPEVTQTPSHQVTQMGQEVILRCVPISNHLYFYWYRQILGQKVEFLVSFYNNEISEKSEIFDDQFSVERPDGSNFTLKIRSTKLEDSAMYFCASSPGRIYTGELFFGEGSRLTVL.

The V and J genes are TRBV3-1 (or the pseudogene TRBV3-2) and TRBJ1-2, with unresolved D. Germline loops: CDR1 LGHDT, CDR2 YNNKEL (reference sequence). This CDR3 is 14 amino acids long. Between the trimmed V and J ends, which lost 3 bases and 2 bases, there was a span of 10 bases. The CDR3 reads CASSHSSKNYGYTF. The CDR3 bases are TGTGCCAGCAGCCACAGCAGCAAAAACTATGGCTACACCTTC.

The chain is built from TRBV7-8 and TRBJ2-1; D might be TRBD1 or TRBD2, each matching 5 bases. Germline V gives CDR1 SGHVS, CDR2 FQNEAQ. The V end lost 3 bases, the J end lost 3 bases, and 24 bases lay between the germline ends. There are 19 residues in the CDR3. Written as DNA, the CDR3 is TGTGCCAGCAGCTTTAGGGGCAGCACCGAGGGCCCTCACTACAATGAGCAGTTCTTC. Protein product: CASSFRGSTEGPHYNEQFF.